Sequencing of this TCR beta chain was carried out in a study of blood T cell repertoires in COVID-19. Turning to the study itself: Collection of acute and convalescent COVID-19 samples took place in the United States, Italy and Spain. From T cells, B-cell-depleted T cells, or PBMCs came the material, which was cDNA or gDNA.

Germline assignment: CDR1 LNHDA and CDR2 SQIVND (reference sequence). The germline V and J ends were trimmed by 1 base and 1 base, with 13 bases remaining between them. This CDR3 has 17 residues. Original processing methods: The authors estimated nucleated cell counts from reference gene primer amplification. TCRdb's table, derived via immunoSEQ multiplex PCR, lists solely in-frame clones and lacks some. That table gives V, J and clone size, and the DNA gave D and trimming. The data hold around 310,000 clones, with around 89% observed a single time. Enrollment of patients from Seattle took place during active infection, with longitudinal follow-up.

Sequencing was done on a sample of peripheral blood. The clonotype comes from a middle-aged woman with COVID-19, enrolled during active disease. The chain is built from TRBV19 and TRBJ2-2, with D perhaps TRBD2 (7 bases). The CDR3 nucleotides are TGTGCCAGTAGTATAGTGACGGGGGGCTGGAACACCGGGGAGCTGTTTTTT. Its protein product is CASSIVTGGWNTGELFF.